A single sample is the source of the 19 T cell receptor beta chains below, sequenced in a study of control samples from healthy donors and cancer patients. Clones were sequenced by immunoSEQ multiplex PCR, and TCRdb holds only the in-frame ones, with some missing. The table includes about 140,000 clones, around 94% detected once. Material: blood. The origin of the receptors is a middle-aged man in good health.

This sequence joins TRBV28 and TRBJ1-1; D is unresolved. V lost 0 bases to trimming and J lost 3 bases, with 8 bases between them. The CDR3 has 14 amino acids. Per germline, CDR1 MDHEN and CDR2 SYDVKM. The CDR3 here is CASSLWGQDTEAFF. The CDR3 bases are TGTGCCAGCAGTTTATGGGGTCAGGACACTGAAGCTTTCTTT.

The chain is built from TRBV4-1 and TRBJ1-6; a weak D match, TRBD1 (5 bases). The CDR3 is made up of 12 amino acids. V gave up 11 bases and J gave up 10 bases, with 15 bases separating them. Looked up from germline, CDR1 is MGHRA and CDR2 is YSYEKL. CDR3 in DNA: TGCGCCGCCGGGGGGGAACCGTCACCCCTCCACTTT. It encodes CAAGGEPSPLHF.

J is TRBJ2-2 and V is TRBV7-9; 10 bases map to TRBD1. The CDR3 loop spans 16 amino acids. J was trimmed by 6 bases and V by 5 bases; bases with no gene match: 9. CDR1 is SEHNR and CDR2 is FQNEAQ in the germline V gene (reference sequence). As DNA, the CDR3 is TGTGCCAGCAGCCATACTAAGGGACAGGGGTCCGGGGAGCTGTTTTTT. Its protein is CASSHTKGQGSGELFF.

As to this clone: An end of the junction does not agree with germline; a read error may underlie this. The chain carries TRBV11-2 and TRBJ2-1, with D possibly being TRBD2 (6 bases). The CDR3 length is 18 residues. Germline CDR1 and CDR2: SGHAT and FQNNGV. The CDR3 sequence is CVSSLDLSGASSYNEQFF. For the CDR3, the DNA is TGTGTCAGCAGCTTAGATCTTAGCGGAGCGAGCTCCTACAATGAGCAGTTCTTC. The full variable domain, rest sourced from reference TRBV11-2 and TRBJ2-1, is EAGVAQSPRYKIIEKRQSVAFWCNPISGHATLYWYQQILGQGPKLLIQFQNNGVVDDSQLPKDRFSAERLKGVDSTLKIQPAKLEDSAVYLCVSSLDLSGASSYNEQFFGPGTRLTVL.

The rearrangement uses TRBV7-6 and TRBJ2-3; 11 bases match TRBD1. Trimming cost V 5 bases and J 6 bases; bases outside gene matches: 7. This CDR3 is 15 amino acids long. Looked up from germline, CDR1 is SGHVS and CDR2 is FNYEAQ. The CDR3: CASSLTDRGPDTQYF. CDR3 nucleotides: TGTGCCAGCAGCCTTACGGACAGGGGGCCGGATACGCAGTATTTT.

The gene calls are TRBV28 and TRBJ2-7; possibly TRBD1 or TRBD2 for D (5 bases each). Germline CDR1 is MDHEN and CDR2 is SYDVKM. The CDR3 is 13 amino acids. Trimming took off 8 bases at V and 4 bases at J, with 15 bases between the two ends. CDR3 loop: CASSRDRSYEQYF. The CDR3 nucleotides are TGTGCCAGCTCCCGGGACCGATCGTACGAGCAGTACTTC.

V gene TRBV24-1 combines with J gene TRBJ1-1, with 7 bases matching TRBD1. The germline V gene has CDR1 KGHDR and CDR2 SFDVKD. With V trimmed by 5 bases and J by 5 bases, 7 bases remained unmatched. This CDR3 region has 14 residues. CDR3 sequence (DNA): TGTGCCACCAGTGGACAGGGTCGGGGAACTGAAGCTTTCTTT. It translates to CATSGQGRGTEAFF.

The V and J genes are TRBV6-1 and TRBJ1-3; D is unresolved. Germline V gene lookup returns CDR1 MNHNS and CDR2 SASEGT. There are 16 residues in the CDR3. The ends were cut back, 1 base at V and 3 bases at J, with 13 bases in the middle. The CDR3 sequence: CASSEGVKRIGNTIYF. In nucleotides, the CDR3 is TGTGCCAGCAGTGAAGGTGTAAAACGGATTGGAAACACCATATATTTT.

CDR3 loop: CASSLFGVRGDTQYF. The DNA of the CDR3 is TGTGCCAGCAGCTTGTTTGGGGTAAGGGGAGATACGCAGTATTTT. The V call is TRBV5-6, the J call TRBJ2-3; TRBD1 is a possible D gene (5 bases). The CDR3 runs 15 residues. Germline V gene sequence: CDR1 SGHDT, CDR2 YYEEEE. V was pared by 1 base and J by 5 bases, with 14 bases between.

The V and J genes are TRBV4-3 and TRBJ2-3; maybe TRBD1 (5 bases). Germline-derived CDR1 and CDR2 are LGHNA and YSLEER. CDR3 length: 16 residues. The V end was cut by 3 bases, the J end by 4 bases, with 17 bases between. The CDR3 sequence: CASSQSPRAFSDTQYF. The CDR3, as DNA: TGCGCCAGCAGCCAGAGCCCCAGGGCTTTCTCAGATACGCAGTATTTT.

The V gene is TRBV20-1, the J gene TRBJ1-3, with 10 nucleotides matching TRBD1. Germline V lookup: CDR1 DFQATT, CDR2 SNEGSKA (reference sequence). The junction had 4 bases not matched to a gene; V was cut back by 3 bases and J by 2 bases. The CDR3 totals 15 residues. The CDR3 is CSASRQGAAGNTIYF. The CDR3, as DNA: TGCAGTGCTAGTAGACAGGGGGCCGCTGGAAACACCATATATTTT.

This clone was detected only a few times. The V call is TRBV5-6, the J call TRBJ2-7; no clear D. V lost 1 base and J 3 bases, leaving 8 bases between the germline ends. Germline-derived CDR1 and CDR2 are SGHDT and YYEEEE. The CDR3 sequence is 13 residues long. The CDR3 here is CASSLTTNYEQYF. The CDR3 DNA reads as TGTGCCAGCAGCTTGACCACAAACTACGAGCAGTACTTC.

The V gene is TRBV5-4, the J gene TRBJ1-2, with D perhaps TRBD1 (5 bases). This CDR3 contains 15 residues. Per germline, CDR1 SGHNT and CDR2 YYREEE (reference sequence). Trimming shortened V by 0 bases and J by 4 bases, and 13 bases separated the two germline ends. CDR3: CASSLAKPGGYGYTF. In nucleotides, the CDR3 is TGTGCCAGCAGCTTGGCCAAACCCGGGGGCTATGGCTACACCTTC. The variable domain in full, completed from reference TRBV5-4 and TRBJ1-2, reads ETGVTQSPTHLIKTRGQQVTLRCSSQSGHNTVSWYQQALGQGPQFIFQYYREEENGRGNFPPRFSGLQFPNYSSELNVNALELDDSALYLCASSLAKPGGYGYTFGSGTRLTVV.

Concerning this clone itself: Mismatch with germline at one junction end may stem from a read error. J is TRBJ2-7 and V is TRBV9, with 8 bases fitting TRBD1. Germline V gene data show CDR1 as SGDLS and CDR2 as YYNGEE. The length of the CDR3 is 12 residues. The CDR3 coding sequence is TGTGCCAGCAGCATGGGACAGGCCGAGCCGTACTTC. Protein product: CASSMGQAEPYF.

The rearrangement links TRBV6-6 to TRBJ2-3, with D hard to call. From germline, CDR1 is MNHNY and CDR2 SVGAGI (reference sequence). This CDR3 has 16 amino acids. V was trimmed by 0 bases and J by 0 bases, leaving 10 bases between them. This chain's CDR3 is CASSYSMGFSTDTQYF. The CDR3 nucleotides are TGTGCCAGCAGTTACTCGATGGGGTTTAGCACAGATACGCAGTATTTT.

The chain links TRBV19 to TRBJ2-7; a possible D gene is TRBD1 (5 bases). Looked up from germline, CDR1 is LNHDA and CDR2 is SQIVND (reference sequence). V lost 3 bases and J 2 bases, leaving 14 bases between the germline ends. This CDR3 spans 15 amino acids. The CDR3 loop reads CASSMGRGLTYEQYF. CDR3 DNA: TGTGCCAGTAGTATGGGTAGGGGTCTTACCTACGAGCAGTACTTC. Full variable domain (missing parts from reference TRBV19 and TRBJ2-7): DGGITQSPKYLFRKEGQNVTLSCEQNLNHDAMYWYRQDPGQGLRLIYYSQIVNDFQKGDIAEGYSVSREKKESFPLTVTSAQKNPTAFYLCASSMGRGLTYEQYFGPGTRLTVT.

The chain recombines TRBV15 with TRBJ1-5; no reliable D call. There are 14 residues in the CDR3. V was cut by 11 bases and J by 8 bases, with 22 bases left in between. The germline gives CDR1 LNHNV, CDR2 YYDKDF (reference sequence). CDR3 nucleotide sequence: TGTGCCGCTGGGAGGAAAGGGATTCGGGAGCCCCAGCATTTT. Protein product: CAAGRKGIREPQHF.

V and J are TRBV9 and TRBJ2-7; D is perhaps TRBD1 (6 bases). The germline gives CDR1 SGDLS, CDR2 YYNGEE. The V end lost 0 bases, the J end lost 6 bases, and 13 bases lay between the germline ends. The length of the CDR3 is 14 residues. Here the CDR3 DNA reads TGTGCCAGCAGCGTAGGTCAGGGGATCGGCGAGCAGTACTTC. Its protein product is CASSVGQGIGEQYF.

This clone was counted a single time. The chain links TRBV5-1 to TRBJ2-1; the D call may be TRBD1 or TRBD2 (5 bases each). The CDR3 loop spans 17 amino acids. V lost 0 bases and J 2 bases, leaving 15 bases between the germline ends. Per the germline V gene, CDR1 is SGHRS and CDR2 is YFSETQ. The CDR3 loop is CASSLGLGTTTYNEQFF. CDR3 sequence (DNA): TGCGCCAGCAGCTTGGGGCTTGGGACCACCACCTACAATGAGCAGTTCTTC.